These 6 T cell receptor beta chains came from one sample sequenced in a study of regulatory T cells in long-lasting Graves disease. Time point reported: newly diagnosed GD, antithyroid drugs for less than 3 months. With RNA extracted from PBMCs as input, the TCR library was made. Arm-PCR of CDR3 regions with iRepertoire HTBI primers generated TCR beta libraries. TCRdb passed the multiplex PCR reads through MiXCR, listing each CDR3 protein once. This table has around 250,000 distinct CDR3 sequences, 15% to 20% appearing once. The same sample was also used in a study of T cells in Graves' hyperthyroidism and ophthalmopathy.

This specimen was peripheral blood mononuclear cells (PBMCs), taken at new diagnosis, from a patient treated with antithyroid drugs. These TCRs come from a woman in her twenties or thirties with Graves disease.

This clonotype occurred many times. The rearrangement uses TRBV20-1 and TRBJ1-2; 7 bases line up with TRBD1. CDR1 is DFQATT and CDR2 is SNEGSKA in the germline V gene (reference sequence). The CDR3 has 15 residues. V trimming: 0 bases; J trimming: 0 bases; junction bases outside the gene matches: 4. The CDR3 nucleotides are TGCAGTGCTAGAGATCAGACAGGGTCTAACTATGGCTACACCTTC. Encoded protein: CSARDQTGSNYGYTF.

The table lists this clonotype with many counts. V and J are TRBV11-3 and TRBJ1-1, with no clear D. The germline V and J ends were trimmed by 4 bases and 7 bases, with 10 bases remaining between them. The germline V gene encodes CDR1 SGHNT and CDR2 YENEEA. The CDR3 consists of 12 residues. CDR3 DNA: TGTGCCAGCAGCTCCTCGGACGGTGAAGCTTTCTTT. Its protein is CASSSSDGEAFF.

The CDR3 loop reads CASRRTGDGTDTQYF. As DNA, the CDR3 is TGTGCCAGCAGGCGCACAGGGGACGGCACAGATACGCAGTATTTT. V is TRBV7-2 and J is TRBJ2-3; 7 bases match TRBD1. There are 15 residues in the CDR3. Germline V gives CDR1 SGHTA, CDR2 FQGNSA. V lost 6 bases, J lost 1 base, and 7 bases stayed unmatched.

This clonotype has a count of ten or more. The chain links TRBV6-1 to TRBJ1-5; the D is unclear. The CDR3 is 12 residues long. Germline V lookup: CDR1 MNHNS, CDR2 SASEGT. V was trimmed by 8 bases and J by 6 bases, leaving 11 bases between them. Here the CDR3 reads CASGHRLQPQHF. Here the CDR3 DNA reads TGTGCCAGCGGGCACAGACTTCAGCCCCAGCATTTT.

This clonotype was observed many times. J is TRBJ2-7 and V is TRBV2, with a weak D call TRBD2 (5 bases). This CDR3 comprises 12 residues. Per germline, CDR1 SNHLY and CDR2 FYNNEI. Trimming pared 6 bases from V and 3 bases from J, leaving 9 bases between. The CDR3 nucleotides read TGTGCCAGCAGCGCGGGCAACTACGAGCAGTACTTC. It specifies CASSAGNYEQYF.

The chain carries TRBV20-1 and TRBJ2-5; 10 bases are a match to TRBD2. CDR3 length: 14 residues. V was clipped by 5 bases and J by 1 base; unmatched bases: 4. The germline V gene encodes CDR1 DFQATT and CDR2 SNEGSKA (reference sequence). The CDR3 DNA is TGCAGTGCTGTAGCGGGGGGCGCCCAAGAGACCCAGTACTTC. It specifies CSAVAGGAQETQYF.